This T cell receptor (beta chain) was observed in a study of T cell repertoires and HLA-DP antigens. Turning to the study itself: CD4+ T cells were cocultured with HeLa cells expressing HLA-DP.

Pre-culture CD4+ samples were sequenced deeply, targeting 200,000 T cell genomes. Measured with immunoSEQ multiplex PCR; TCRdb has only the in-frame clones, and not every one. The sample includes about 110,000 clones, roughly 92% seen only once; the top ten take around 0.25%. Per germline, CDR1 SGHTA and CDR2 FQGTGA. V was pared by 2 bases and J by 4 bases, with 12 bases between. The CDR3 has 16 amino acids. Of note for this clone: Its specificity is unknown.

General observations from the study: The CD4+ repertoire was not split into naive and memory.

The rearrangement uses TRBV7-3 and TRBJ2-6; no firm D call. The clonotype comes from a woman aged 18 to 35 in good health and CMV-seronegative. Sequencing was performed on CD4+ T cells from PBMCs. The CDR3 loop is CASSLLNWSGANVLTF. In DNA form, the CDR3 reads TGTGCCAGCAGCTTATTAAACTGGTCCGGGGCCAACGTCCTGACTTTC.